The 7 T cell receptor delta chains in this list originate from one sample, sequenced in a study of γδ T cells in repeated Plasmodium falciparum infection. Flow sorting of PBMC yielded separate Vgamma9/Vdelta2+ and Vdelta2-negative gammadelta T cell populations for bulk repertoire analysis. TCRdb reran clone calling via CATT on the multiplex PCR reads. The table lists approximately 50,000 delta-chain clones, roughly 1.9% of them singletons. Sequencing used gamma-delta T cells from blood. These TCRs come from a pool of human donors (malaria-infected and uninfected, not separated).

Remarks on this clone: This sequence is one base from a far larger clone and is likely a read error. This specimen includes other DNA sequences encoding the same CDR3. The chain carries TRDV3 and TRDJ1; 8 bases match TRDD3. TCRdb carries no J gene annotation; the J gene was assigned here by matching the DNA with germline. CDR1 is TVYSNPD, CDR2 GDNSRS, per germline (reference sequence). This CDR3 contains 15 residues. CDR3 sequence: CAFYLGILNTDKLIF. In DNA, the CDR3 is TGTGCTTTTTACCTGGGGATACTCAACACCGATAAACTCATCTTT.

This clone was counted only a few times. TCRdb pairs this DNA with a much larger clone's protein that differs at residue 6, likely a read error; the protein shown was translated from the DNA. The gene calls are TRDV1 and TRDJ1; 8 bases line up with TRDD3. TCRdb records no J gene; here it was assigned by comparing the DNA to germline. With 8 bases clipped from V and 0 bases from J, the junction kept 23 bases outside the gene matches. CDR1 and CDR2 (germline): TSWWSYY, QGS. The CDR3 runs to 20 residues. The CDR3: CALRGRGYPGILGYTDKLIF. The CDR3 coding sequence is TGTGCTCTTAGAGGAAGGGGATACCCTGGGATACTGGGGTACACCGATAAACTCATCTTT.

In nucleotides, the CDR3 is TGTGCCTGTGACCAACTGGGGGACACCACCTGGGAAAAACAAAAGATGTTTTTC. It translates to CACDQLGDTTWEKQKMFF. V usage is TRDV2 and J usage is TRDJ3; TRDD3 matches at 9 bases. Looked up from germline, CDR1 is GEAIGNYY and CDR2 is EKD. The CDR3 has 18 residues. The J segment lost 17 bases and the V segment lost 3 bases, leaving 22 bases of the junction unmatched.

This clone was detected a few times. The protein TCRdb lists belongs to a much larger clone and differs from this DNA's translation at residue 5, which points to a read error; the protein shown is made from the DNA. CDR3 nucleotide sequence: TGTGCCTGTGACCCGATGGGGAAAGATAAACTCATCTTT. It is translated as CACDPMGKDKLIF. The V call is TRDV2, the J call TRDJ1, with a weak D call TRDD3 (5 bases). No J gene is reported in TCRdb; it was inferred here by comparing the DNA with germline. The CDR3 runs 13 residues. Per germline, CDR1 GEAIGNYY and CDR2 EKD. Trimming pared 3 bases from V and 5 bases from J, leaving 12 bases between.

This clone was detected a few times. The protein given by TCRdb reflects a much larger clone and differs at residue 17 from this DNA's translation, likely from a read error; the protein shown is the DNA's translation. CDR3 coding DNA: TGTGCTCTTGGGGAACTAGAGGTGCGTAGGGGATACAGGAGGGGAGATAGACTCATCTTT. This sequence encodes CALGELEVRRGYRRGDRLIF. The V gene is TRDV1, the J gene TRDJ1; 8 positions agree with TRDD3. The J gene, left out of TCRdb, was set here by checking the DNA against germline. Germline-derived CDR1 and CDR2 are TSWWSYY and QGS. CDR3 size: 20 residues.

Worth noting for this clone: The protein that TCRdb holds for this DNA derives from a much larger clone and differs from the translated DNA at residue 26, which likely indicates a read error; the protein shown here is translated from the DNA. Here the V gene is TRDV1, but the J gene went uncalled; the table's TRDD3 call for D was not verified on the DNA. CDR3 length: 27 amino acids. Per the germline V gene, CDR1 is TSWWSYY and CDR2 is QGS. In DNA, the CDR3 is TGTGCTCTTGGGGAACCCCTCTTCCTAGCCCCCAAGCTAGGGGATACGCGGCGAAAGGGGGGTACCGATAAACTCACCTTT. Amino acid sequence: CALGEPLFLAPKLGDTRRKGGTDKLTF.

On this clone: This DNA's translation differs at residue 14 from TCRdb's protein, which comes from a much larger clone; a read error is likely, and the protein shown is translated from the DNA. V is TRDV1 and J is TRDJ1; tentative D call: TRDD3 (10 bases). The J gene, absent from TCRdb, was called here by matching the DNA to germline. CDR3 length equals 26 residues. Per germline, CDR1 TSWWSYY and CDR2 QGS. Trimming left V 3 bases short and J 0 bases short, with 44 bases between. The chain's CDR3 is CALGESFTFLQAPCWGIDQNTDKLIF. In nucleotides, the CDR3 is TGTGCTCTTGGGGAGTCTTTTACCTTCCTACAAGCCCCATGCTGGGGGATAGACCAGAACACCGATAAACTCATCTTT.